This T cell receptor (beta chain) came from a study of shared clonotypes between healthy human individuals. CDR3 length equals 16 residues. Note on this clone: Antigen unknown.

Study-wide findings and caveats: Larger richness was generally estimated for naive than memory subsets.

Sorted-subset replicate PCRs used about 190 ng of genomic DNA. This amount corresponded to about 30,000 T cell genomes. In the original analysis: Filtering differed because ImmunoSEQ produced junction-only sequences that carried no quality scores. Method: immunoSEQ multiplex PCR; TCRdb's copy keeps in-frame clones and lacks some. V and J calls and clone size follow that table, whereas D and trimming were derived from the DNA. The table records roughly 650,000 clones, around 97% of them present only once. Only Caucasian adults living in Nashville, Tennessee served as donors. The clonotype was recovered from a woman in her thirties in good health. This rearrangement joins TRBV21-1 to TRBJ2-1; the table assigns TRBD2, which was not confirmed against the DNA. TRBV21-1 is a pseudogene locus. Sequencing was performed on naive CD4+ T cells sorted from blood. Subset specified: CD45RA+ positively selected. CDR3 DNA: TGTGCCAGCAGCCGGGAGTTGGTTCCCTCCTACAATGAGCAGTTCTTC. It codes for CASSRELVPSYNEQFF.